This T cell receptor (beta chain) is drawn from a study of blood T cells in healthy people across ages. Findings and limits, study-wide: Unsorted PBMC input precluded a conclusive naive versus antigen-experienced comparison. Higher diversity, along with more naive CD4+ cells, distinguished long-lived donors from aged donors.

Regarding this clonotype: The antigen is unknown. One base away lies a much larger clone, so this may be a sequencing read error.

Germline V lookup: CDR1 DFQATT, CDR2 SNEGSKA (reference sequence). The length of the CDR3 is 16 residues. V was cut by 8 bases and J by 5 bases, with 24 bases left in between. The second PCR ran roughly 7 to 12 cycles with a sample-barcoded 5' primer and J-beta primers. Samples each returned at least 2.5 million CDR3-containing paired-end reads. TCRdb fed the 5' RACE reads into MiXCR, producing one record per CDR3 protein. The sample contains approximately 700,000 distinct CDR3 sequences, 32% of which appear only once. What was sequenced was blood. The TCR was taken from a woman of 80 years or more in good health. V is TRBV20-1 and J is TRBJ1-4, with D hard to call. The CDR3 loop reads CSTVARGGFGNEKLFF. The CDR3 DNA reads TGCAGTACGGTGGCACGGGGAGGTTTCGGGAATGAAAAACTGTTTTTT.